This T cell receptor (beta chain) was captured by sequencing in a study of early T cells in non-severe SARS-CoV-2 infection. Individual cDNA molecules received unique molecular identifiers. TCRdb fed the 5' RACE reads into MiXCR, producing one record per CDR3 protein. The sample lists under 55,000 distinct CDR3 sequences; roughly 11% were seen once. The CDR3 has 13 residues. V was shortened by 4 bases and J by 5 bases, with 8 bases between the two germline ends. CDR1 is KGHDR, CDR2 SFDVKD, per germline. This clonotype was seen ten or more times. In this CDR3 the conserved last residue, phenylalanine or tryptophan, is missing, so a read error is likely.

The rearrangement joins TRBV24-1 to TRBJ2-1; the D call may be TRBD1 or TRBD2 (5 bases each). Sequencing was carried out using whole blood. The TCR was taken from an adult who was a healthcare worker with PCR-confirmed SARS-CoV-2 infection or an uninfected control (not recorded which). CDR3 region: CATSEGPHNEQFS. The CDR3 nucleotides read TGTGCCACCAGTGAGGGACCACACAATGAGCAGTTCTCC.